Shown below are 20 T cell receptor beta chains from a single sample sequenced in a study of cytomegalovirus exposure and HLA in healthy donors. Primers for the PCR totalled 60 Vbeta and 13 Jbeta. Using immunoSEQ multiplex PCR, the repertoire was profiled, and TCRdb retains in-frame clones only, with some absent. Of over 150,000 clones listed, around 77% are singletons. The source material was PBMCs. Receptors originate from a woman in her 30s in good health and CMV-seronegative.

V and J are TRBV6-5 and TRBJ1-2; TRBD1 aligns across 8 bases. Germline trimming cut 0 bases from V and 5 bases from J; bases unmatched to any gene: 5. The CDR3 covers 15 residues. Germline CDR1 is MNHEY and CDR2 is SVGAGI. CDR3 in DNA: TGTGCCAGCAGTTACTCTCGGACAGGGACTTATGGCTACACCTTC. Protein: CASSYSRTGTYGYTF.

The V gene is TRBV5-1, the J gene TRBJ1-1, with 12 bases identical to TRBD1. Unmatched junction bases numbered 14, after V lost 1 base and J lost 1 base. Germline assignment: CDR1 SGHRS and CDR2 YFSETQ. The length of the CDR3 is 20 residues. The CDR3 reads CASSLSGTGGLETTNTEAFF. The CDR3 bases are TGCGCCAGCAGCTTGTCCGGGACAGGGGGCCTAGAAACTACGAACACTGAAGCTTTCTTT.

This clone was counted a single time. The chain links TRBV4-1 to TRBJ1-2; D gene uncertain. Germline assignment: CDR1 MGHRA and CDR2 YSYEKL. The germline V and J ends were trimmed by 4 bases and 4 bases, with 19 bases remaining between them. The CDR3 sequence is 16 residues long. CDR3: CASSLVEGGSIYGYTF. DNA of the CDR3: TGCGCCAGCAGCCTTGTGGAGGGAGGATCTATCTATGGCTACACCTTC.

CDR3 DNA: TGCAGCGTTGTTAGCGCCCGCTACGAGCAGTACTTC. Translating gives CSVVSARYEQYF. The chain links TRBV29-1 to TRBJ2-7; weak D call: TRBD2 (5 bases). CDR1 and CDR2 (germline): SQVTM, ANQGSEA. This CDR3 has 12 residues. The germline V and J ends were trimmed by 4 bases and 3 bases, with 10 bases remaining between them.

V is TRBV4-1 and J is TRBJ2-7, with 7 bases lining up with TRBD2. The CDR3 consists of 15 residues. V shed 1 base, J shed 6 bases, and the junction held 9 bases outside the gene matches. In germline, CDR1 is MGHRA, CDR2 YSYEKL. CDR3 DNA: TGCGCCAGCAGCCAAGGGGGAGGGGCAGTGTGCGAGCAGTACTTC. Amino acid sequence: CASSQGGGAVCEQYF.

CDR3 coding DNA: TGTGCCAGCAGCTCCTTGACAGGGGCCACCTACGAGCAGTACTTC. Its protein product is CASSSLTGATYEQYF. The chain employs TRBV27 and TRBJ2-7, with 8 bases lining up with TRBD1. Germline CDR1 reads MNHEY; CDR2 reads SMNVEV (reference sequence). The CDR3 extends over 15 amino acids. Unmatched junction bases numbered 9, after V lost 6 bases and J lost 2 bases.

V usage is TRBV7-2 and J usage is TRBJ2-7, with 7 bases fitting TRBD1. The germline V gene encodes CDR1 SGHTA and CDR2 FQGNSA. The CDR3 length is 15 residues. The V segment lost 5 bases and the J segment 4 bases; nucleotides outside the gene matches: 11. CDR3 coding DNA: TGTGCCAGCAGCGCCCCGGGACAGAAGGTGTACGAGCAGTACTTC. Protein sequence: CASSAPGQKVYEQYF. The variable domain in full, with the rest retrieved from reference TRBV7-2 and TRBJ2-7, is GAGVSQSPSNKVTEKGKDVELRCDPISGHTALYWYRQSLGQGLEFLIYFQGNSAPDKSGLPSDRFSAERTGGSVSTLTIQRTQQEDSAVYLCASSAPGQKVYEQYFGPGTRLTVT.

The chain carries TRBV6-5 and TRBJ1-2; D uncertain. The germline V gene encodes CDR1 MNHEY and CDR2 SVGAGI. V lost 2 bases, J lost 6 bases, and 16 bases lay in between. The CDR3 spans 15 residues. CDR3 DNA: TGTGCCAGCAGTTACAGCGAGGGTTATTTTAATGGCTACACCTTC. As protein: CASSYSEGYFNGYTF.

The chain has TRBV6-1 and TRBJ1-6, with D perhaps matching TRBD1 (5 bases). Germline lookup yields CDR1 MNHNS and CDR2 SASEGT. The CDR3 is 15 residues long. V was shortened by 3 bases and J by 0 bases, with 6 bases between the two germline ends. The CDR3: CASSDRASYNSPLHF. CDR3 nucleotide sequence: TGTGCCAGCAGTGACAGGGCCTCCTATAATTCACCCCTCCACTTT.

This clone was counted only a few times. The chain is built from TRBV4-2 and TRBJ2-5, with a weak D call TRBD2 (6 bases). Germline lookup yields CDR1 LGHNA and CDR2 YNFKEQ. CDR3 size: 14 residues. V lost 4 bases to trimming and J lost 5 bases, with 14 bases between them. The CDR3 reads CASSPGRGRETQYF. The CDR3 nucleotides read TGTGCCAGCAGCCCCGGTAGAGGGAGGGAGACCCAGTACTTC.

This chain connects TRBV9 to TRBJ1-2, with D perhaps TRBD1 (5 bases). V was cut by 3 bases and J by 8 bases, with 11 bases left in between. Germline loops: CDR1 SGDLS, CDR2 YYNGEE. The CDR3 contains 12 residues. CDR3 protein: CASSDRFSGYTF. In DNA form, the CDR3 reads TGTGCCAGCAGCGACAGGTTTAGCGGCTACACCTTC.

The chain employs TRBV14 and TRBJ2-1, with TRBD2 matching over 7 bases. The CDR3 length is 17 residues. With 3 bases clipped from V and 7 bases from J, the junction kept 15 bases outside the gene matches. Germline assignment: CDR1 SGHDN and CDR2 FVKESK. Here the CDR3 reads CASSHLAGPTGGNEQFF. DNA of the CDR3: TGTGCCAGCAGCCATCTGGCCGGGCCCACCGGGGGGAATGAGCAGTTCTTC.

V and J are TRBV5-4 and TRBJ2-7; 9 bases fit TRBD1. The CDR3 covers 15 residues. V was clipped by 3 bases and J by 3 bases; unmatched bases: 7. CDR1 and CDR2 from the germline V gene are SGHNT and YYREEE (reference sequence). Here the CDR3 DNA reads TGTGCCAGCAGCTGGGGGGACAGGGAAATCTACGAGCAGTACTTC. This encodes CASSWGDREIYEQYF.

The chain carries TRBV28 and TRBJ2-7; tentatively, D is TRBD1 (5 bases). The germline V and J ends were trimmed by 2 bases and 3 bases, with 14 bases remaining between them. Germline CDR1 and CDR2: MDHEN and SYDVKM. This CDR3 contains 15 residues. The CDR3 loop is CASSLIQGFDYEQYF. DNA of the CDR3: TGTGCCAGCAGTTTAATTCAGGGATTTGACTACGAGCAGTACTTC.

V usage is TRBV13 and J usage is TRBJ2-7, with D possibly being TRBD1 (6 bases). The CDR3 is made up of 15 amino acids. Germline lookup yields CDR1 PRHDT and CDR2 FYEKMQ (reference sequence). V was trimmed by 4 bases and J by 3 bases, leaving 16 bases between them. The CDR3 loop reads CASSSRTATFYEQYF. The CDR3 DNA reads as TGTGCCAGCAGCTCCCGGACAGCCACATTCTACGAGCAGTACTTC.

This clone was observed once. This chain links TRBV2 with TRBJ2-5, with D maybe TRBD1 (5 bases). The J call may be mistaken, given a closer DNA end match to TRBJ2-7. This CDR3 spans 14 amino acids. CDR1 SNHLY and CDR2 FYNNEI come from the germline V gene. This CDR3 reads CASTQGVFRYEQYF. As DNA, the CDR3 is TGTGCCAGCACCCAAGGGGTTTTTCGCTACGAGCAGTACTTC.

The CDR3 DNA follows: TGTGCCTGGAGTGGTGGAGGTAGCGGCCTATACAATGAGCAGTTCTTC. This sequence encodes CAWSGGGSGLYNEQFF. The chain is built from TRBV30 and TRBJ2-1; TRBD2 is a possible D gene (6 bases). CDR1 is GTSNPN and CDR2 is SVGIG in the germline V gene (reference sequence). The germline V and J ends were trimmed by 1 base and 4 bases, with 17 bases remaining between them. The CDR3 totals 16 residues.

For this clone: The junction differs from germline at one of its ends, possibly a read error. The J gene is TRBJ1-2, the V gene TRBV10-2; possible D gene TRBD1, 5 bases. The V gene's germline CDR1 is WSHSY and CDR2 SAAADI. The length of the CDR3 is 13 residues. CDR3 in DNA: TGCGCCAGCAGTGAGTCGCAGGGTGGCGGCTACCCCTTC. Translating gives CASSESQGGGYPF.

This clone was counted between two and nine times. The rearrangement uses TRBV7-2 and TRBJ1-1, with 7 bases that match TRBD1. CDR1 is SGHTA, CDR2 FQGNSA, per germline. This CDR3 is built from 13 residues. The V segment lost 1 base and the J segment 11 bases; nucleotides outside the gene matches: 7. The CDR3 nucleotides are TGTGCCAGCAGCTTAGTACTCGACAGGGAGGCTTTCTTT. It specifies CASSLVLDREAFF.

V usage is TRBV29-1 and J usage is TRBJ2-5; weak D call: TRBD2 (6 bases). Germline lookup yields CDR1 SQVTM and CDR2 ANQGSEA. The germline V and J ends were trimmed by 5 bases and 3 bases, with 13 bases remaining between them. The CDR3 loop spans 13 amino acids. The CDR3 sequence is CSVLREAKETQYF. The CDR3 DNA follows: TGCAGCGTTTTAAGGGAGGCCAAAGAGACCCAGTACTTC.